The rows below give T cell receptor beta chains drawn from one sample of a study of CD8+ T cells in alopecia areata. This table comes from immunoSEQ multiplex PCR, and its TCRdb copy is limited to in-frame clones, with some not included. Of 95,000 to 150,000 clones listed, around 48% are singletons. Source material: NKG2D-low CD8+ T cells sorted from blood. Receptor source: a human donor with alopecia areata. CDR3s include the opening cysteine and the closing phenylalanine or tryptophan. The D gene is left open where the match is weak. Clone sizes are given selectively: once, few, many, or a class where the clone is expanded.

clone_size | j_call | cdr3_length | d_call | v_call | cdr3_aa | cdr3_nt
. | TRBJ2-2 | 12 | . | TRBV29-1 | CSVDAGTGELFF | TGCAGCGTTGACGCGGGGACCGGGGAGCTGTTTTTT
few | TRBJ2-1 | 11 | . | TRBV20-1 | CSARVVNEQFF | TGCAGTGCTAGAGTGGTAAATGAGCAGTTCTTC
few | TRBJ1-1 | 12 | . | TRBV7-9 | CASSTLNTEAFF | TGTGCCAGCAGCACCTTGAACACTGAAGCTTTCTTT
. | TRBJ2-1 | 12 | . | TRBV6-6 | CASSGQAREKFF | TGTGCCAGCAGTGGGCAGGCTAGGGAGAAGTTCTTC
. | TRBJ1-1 | 11 | . | TRBV7-9 | CASSLGSGAFF | TGTGCCAGCAGCTTAGGAAGCGGAGCTTTCTTT
. | TRBJ1-1 | 14 | TRBD1 | TRBV15 | CATSSRQGGTEAFF | TGTGCCACCAGCAGCCGACAGGGAGGAACTGAAGCTTTCTTT
. | TRBJ1-4 | 14 | TRBD1 | TRBV27 | CASSPGTGLEKLFF | TGTGCCAGCAGTCCCGGGACAGGGCTTGAAAAACTGTTTTTT
. | TRBJ2-3 | 11 | . | TRBV2 | CASSQTDTQYF | TGTGCCAGCAGCCAAACAGATACGCAGTATTTT
. | TRBJ2-7 | 10 | . | TRBV29-1 | CSVRIYEQYF | TGCAGCGTCCGTATATACGAGCAGTACTTC
few | TRBJ2-1 | 16 | TRBD1 | TRBV14 | CASSPDREQWFNEQFF | TGTGCCAGCAGCCCCGACAGGGAGCAATGGTTCAATGAGCAGTTCTTC
. | TRBJ2-7 | 13 | . | TRBV11-2 | CASSLDPASEQYF | TGTGCCAGCAGCTTAGATCCGGCGTCCGAGCAGTACTTC
. | TRBJ2-7 | 13 | . | TRBV6-5 | CASSPGLSPEQYF | TGTGCCAGCAGCCCGGGATTGAGTCCCGAGCAGTACTTC
. | TRBJ2-7 | 13 | . | TRBV30 | CAWSVLVSYEQYF | TGTGCCTGGAGTGTCTTAGTCTCCTACGAGCAGTACTTC
. | TRBJ2-5 | 15 | . | TRBV11-2 | CASSSPRGVGETQYF | TGTGCCAGCAGCTCACCCAGAGGAGTCGGTGAGACCCAGTACTTC
. | TRBJ2-3 | 13 | . | TRBV27 | CASRGGSTDTQYF | TGTGCCAGCAGAGGGGGGAGCACAGATACGCAGTATTTT
few | TRBJ2-1 | 18 | . | TRBV28 | CASSFVNMALDSYNEQFF | TGTGCCAGCAGTTTTGTCAATATGGCCCTCGATTCCTACAATGAGCAGTTCTTC
. | TRBJ2-5 | 15 | . | TRBV4-1 | CASSRAVGTSETQYF | TGCGCCAGCAGTCGGGCGGTGGGCACCAGCGAGACCCAGTACTTC
. | TRBJ2-1 | 13 | . | TRBV4-1 | CASSQEKVPEQFF | TGCGCCAGCAGCCAAGAGAAAGTTCCTGAGCAGTTCTTC
. | TRBJ2-3 | 14 | . | TRBV9 | CASSVSGGTDTQYF | TGTGCCAGCAGCGTGTCGGGCGGCACAGATACGCAGTATTTT
. | TRBJ2-1 | 15 | TRBD1 | TRBV29-1 | CSVDRGRNSYNEQFF | TGCAGCGTTGATAGGGGGCGAAACTCCTACAATGAGCAGTTCTTC
. | TRBJ2-3 | 12 | . | TRBV18 | CASSPGTDTQYF | TGTGCCAGCTCACCCGGCACAGATACGCAGTATTTT
. | TRBJ2-7 | 12 | . | TRBV29-1 | CSVEIATEEQYF | TGCAGCGTTGAAATCGCGACAGAAGAGCAGTACTTC
few | TRBJ2-7 | 14 | TRBD2 | TRBV29-1 | CSVYGTSGSYEQYF | TGCAGCGTGTATGGGACTAGCGGGAGCTACGAGCAGTACTTC
once | TRBJ2-1 | 13 | . | TRBV27 | CASSLGGLNEQFF | TGTGCCAGCAGTTTAGGAGGGCTCAATGAGCAGTTCTTC
. | TRBJ2-5 | 15 | TRBD2 | TRBV11-2 | CASSLLAGYQETQYF | TGTGCCAGCAGCTTGCTAGCGGGCTACCAAGAGACCCAGTACTTC
. | TRBJ2-2 | 15 | . | TRBV5-1 | CASTFDSTNTGELFF | TGCGCCAGCACCTTCGACAGTACGAACACCGGGGAGCTGTTTTTT
. | TRBJ2-7 | 13 | . | TRBV29-1 | CSVHGDVSYEQYF | TGCAGCGTTCATGGGGACGTGTCCTACGAGCAGTACTTC
. | TRBJ2-1 | 20 | TRBD2 | TRBV23-1 | CASSQRAGVLKWGRYNEQFF | TGCGCCAGCAGTCAAAGAGCGGGAGTCCTAAAATGGGGCCGATACAATGAGCAGTTCTTC
once | TRBJ2-1 | 15 | . | TRBV5-1 | CASSLGQSSYNEQFF | TGCGCCAGCAGCTTGGGACAGAGCTCCTACAATGAGCAGTTCTTC
once | TRBJ1-5 | 14 | . | TRBV30 | CAWSTGAGNQPQHF | TGTGCCTGGAGTACGGGGGCCGGTAATCAGCCCCAGCATTTT
few | TRBJ2-3 | 12 | . | TRBV28 | CASSPRLDTQYF | TGTGCCAGCTCCCCCCGCTTAGATACGCAGTATTTT
. | TRBJ1-1 | 11 | . | TRBV30 | CAWSDGREAFF | TGTGCCTGGAGTGATGGGAGGGAGGCTTTCTTT
. | TRBJ1-4 | 12 | . | TRBV29-1 | CSVEGQDEKLFF | TGCAGCGTTGAAGGGCAGGATGAAAAACTGTTTTTT
. | TRBJ1-2 | 14 | TRBD1 | TRBV30 | CACPQTQGDYGYTF | TGTGCCTGCCCCCAAACACAGGGGGACTATGGCTACACCTTC
few | TRBJ2-7 | 11 | . | TRBV30 | CAWSADYEQYF | TGTGCCTGGAGTGCCGACTACGAGCAGTACTTC
once | TRBJ2-6 | 13 | . | TRBV9 | CASSVSGANVLTF | TGTGCCAGCAGCGTTTCTGGGGCCAACGTCCTGACTTTC
few | TRBJ1-5 | 14 | . | TRBV28 | CASSLSGGNQPQHF | TGTGCCAGCAGTTTATCGGGGGGCAATCAGCCCCAGCATTTT
. | TRBJ1-2 | 14 | . | TRBV29-1 | CSVQPPDNLYGYTF | TGCAGCGTCCAACCCCCGGACAACCTGTATGGCTACACCTTC
. | TRBJ2-7 | 15 | . | TRBV5-4 | CASSLAGDPSYEQYF | TGTGCCAGCAGCTTGGCCGGGGACCCCTCCTACGAGCAGTACTTC
few | TRBJ1-1 | 14 | TRBD1 | TRBV29-1 | CSVDSGQGLTEAFF | TGCAGCGTTGATTCGGGACAGGGGCTAACTGAAGCTTTCTTT
. | TRBJ2-5 | 15 | . | TRBV5-1 | CASSLTQRLQETQYF | TGCGCCAGCAGCTTAACCCAGCGGCTACAAGAGACCCAGTACTTC
. | TRBJ2-1 | 15 | TRBD2 | TRBV4-1 | CASSQTGGVNNEQFF | TGCGCCAGCAGCCAAACGGGGGGGGTCAACAATGAGCAGTTCTTC
. | TRBJ2-7 | 14 | . | TRBV30 | CAWSSEEGSYEQYF | TGTGCCTGGAGTTCGGAGGAGGGCTCCTACGAGCAGTACTTC